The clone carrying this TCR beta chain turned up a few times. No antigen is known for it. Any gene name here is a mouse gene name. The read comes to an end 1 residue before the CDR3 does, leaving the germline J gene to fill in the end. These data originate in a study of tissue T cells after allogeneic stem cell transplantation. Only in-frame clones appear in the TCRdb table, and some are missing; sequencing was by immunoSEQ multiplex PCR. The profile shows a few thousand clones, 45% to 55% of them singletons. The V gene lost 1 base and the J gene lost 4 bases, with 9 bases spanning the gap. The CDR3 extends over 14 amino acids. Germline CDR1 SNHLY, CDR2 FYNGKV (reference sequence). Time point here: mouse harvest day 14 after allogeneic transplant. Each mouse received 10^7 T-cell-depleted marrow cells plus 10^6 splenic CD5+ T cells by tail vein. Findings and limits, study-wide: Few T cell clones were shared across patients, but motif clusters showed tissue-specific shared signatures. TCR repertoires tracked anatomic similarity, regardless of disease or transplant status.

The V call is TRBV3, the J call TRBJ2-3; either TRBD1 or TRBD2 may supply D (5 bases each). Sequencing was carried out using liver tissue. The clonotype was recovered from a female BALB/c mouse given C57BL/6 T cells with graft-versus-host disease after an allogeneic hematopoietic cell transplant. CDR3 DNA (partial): TGTGCCAGCAGCTTAGGTCTGGGACCAGAAACGCTGTAT. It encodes CASSLGLGPETLY. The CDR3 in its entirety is CASSLGLGPETLYF.